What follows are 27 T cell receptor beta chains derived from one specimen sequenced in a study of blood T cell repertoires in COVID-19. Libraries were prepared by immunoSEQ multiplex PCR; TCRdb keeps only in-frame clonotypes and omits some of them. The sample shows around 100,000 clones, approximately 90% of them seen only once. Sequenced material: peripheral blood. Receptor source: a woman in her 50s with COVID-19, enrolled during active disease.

The CDR3 nucleotides read TGTGCCAGCAGCCTTAGCGGGACTCAAGAGACCCAGTACTTC. It translates to CASSLSGTQETQYF. The chain combines TRBV3-1 (or the pseudogene TRBV3-2) with TRBJ2-5, with TRBD2 matching over 8 bases. The V gene's germline CDR1 is LGHDT and CDR2 YNNKEL (reference sequence). With 4 bases clipped from V and 2 bases from J, the junction kept 3 bases outside the gene matches. The CDR3 extends over 14 amino acids.

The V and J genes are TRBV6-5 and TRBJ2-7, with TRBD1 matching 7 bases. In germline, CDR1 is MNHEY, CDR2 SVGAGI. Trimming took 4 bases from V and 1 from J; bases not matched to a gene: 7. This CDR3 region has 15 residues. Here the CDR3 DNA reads TGTGCCAGCAGTTGGACCGGGACAGCGTCCTACGAGCAGTACTTC. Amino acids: CASSWTGTASYEQYF.

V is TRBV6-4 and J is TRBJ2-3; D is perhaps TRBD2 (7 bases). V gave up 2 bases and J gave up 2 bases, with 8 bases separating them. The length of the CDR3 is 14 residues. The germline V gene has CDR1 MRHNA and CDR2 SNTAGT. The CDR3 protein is CASSDGGATDTQYF. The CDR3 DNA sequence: TGTGCCAGCAGTGACGGGGGGGCCACAGATACGCAGTATTTT.

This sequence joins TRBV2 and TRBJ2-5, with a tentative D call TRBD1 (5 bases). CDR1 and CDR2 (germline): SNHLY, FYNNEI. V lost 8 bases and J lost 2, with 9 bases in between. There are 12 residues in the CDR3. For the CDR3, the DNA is TGTGCCAGCCACAGGTTTCAAGAGACCCAGTACTTC. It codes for CASHRFQETQYF.

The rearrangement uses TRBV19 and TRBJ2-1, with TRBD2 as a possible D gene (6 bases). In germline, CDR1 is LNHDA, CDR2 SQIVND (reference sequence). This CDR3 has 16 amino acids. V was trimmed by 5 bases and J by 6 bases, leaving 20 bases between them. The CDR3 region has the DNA TGTGCCAGTAGTGCACCCCGACCTGGGGGACTCAATGAGCAGTTCTTC. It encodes CASSAPRPGGLNEQFF.

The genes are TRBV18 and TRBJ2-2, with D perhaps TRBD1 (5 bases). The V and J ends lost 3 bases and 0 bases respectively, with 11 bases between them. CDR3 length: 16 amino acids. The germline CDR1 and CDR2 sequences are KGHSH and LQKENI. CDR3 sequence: CASSPRQLANTGELFF. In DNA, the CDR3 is TGTGCCAGCTCACCTAGACAGCTGGCGAACACCGGGGAGCTGTTTTTT.

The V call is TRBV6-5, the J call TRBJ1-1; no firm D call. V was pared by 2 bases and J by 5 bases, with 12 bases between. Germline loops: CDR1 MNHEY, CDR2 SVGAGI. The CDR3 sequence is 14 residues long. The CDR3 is CASSYGRGGTEAFF. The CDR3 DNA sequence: TGTGCCAGCAGTTACGGACGGGGAGGGACTGAAGCTTTCTTT.

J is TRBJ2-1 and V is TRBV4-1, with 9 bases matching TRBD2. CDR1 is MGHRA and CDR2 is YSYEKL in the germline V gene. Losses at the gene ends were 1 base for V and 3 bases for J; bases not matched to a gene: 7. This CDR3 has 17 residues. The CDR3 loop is CASSQGSSGGHYNEQFF. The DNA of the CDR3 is TGCGCCAGCAGCCAAGGTTCCAGCGGGGGGCACTACAATGAGCAGTTCTTC.

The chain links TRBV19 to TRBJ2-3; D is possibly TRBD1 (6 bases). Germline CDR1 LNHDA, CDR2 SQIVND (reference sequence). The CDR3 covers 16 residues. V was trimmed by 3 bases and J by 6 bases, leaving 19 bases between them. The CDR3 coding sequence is TGTGCCAGTAGTATCCTGGACAGCGCTATCATTGATACGCAGTATTTT. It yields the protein CASSILDSAIIDTQYF.

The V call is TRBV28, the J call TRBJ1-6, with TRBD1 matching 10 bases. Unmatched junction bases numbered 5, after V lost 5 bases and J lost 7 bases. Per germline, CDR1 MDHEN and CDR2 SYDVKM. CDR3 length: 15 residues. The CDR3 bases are TGTGCCAGCAGTCCCTCGGGACAGGGGAATTCACCCCTCCACTTT. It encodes CASSPSGQGNSPLHF.

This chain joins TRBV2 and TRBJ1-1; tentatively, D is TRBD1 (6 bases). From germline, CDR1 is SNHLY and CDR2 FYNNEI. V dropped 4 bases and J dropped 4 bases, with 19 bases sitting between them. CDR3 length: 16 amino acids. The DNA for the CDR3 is TGTGCCAGCAGTGTAGGGGGTTTGAGAGGGAGCACTGAAGCTTTCTTT. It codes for CASSVGGLRGSTEAFF.

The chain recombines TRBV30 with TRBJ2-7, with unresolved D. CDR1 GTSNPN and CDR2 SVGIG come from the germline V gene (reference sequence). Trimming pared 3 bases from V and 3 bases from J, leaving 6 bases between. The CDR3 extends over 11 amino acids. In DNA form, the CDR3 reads TGTGCCTGGAGCTCGAGCTACGAGCAGTACTTC. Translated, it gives CAWSSSYEQYF.

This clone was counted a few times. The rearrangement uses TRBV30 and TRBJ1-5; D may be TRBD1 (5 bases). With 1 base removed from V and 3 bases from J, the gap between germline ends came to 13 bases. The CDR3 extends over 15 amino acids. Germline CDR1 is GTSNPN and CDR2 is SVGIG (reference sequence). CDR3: CAWSAHGTLNQPQHF. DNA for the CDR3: TGTGCCTGGAGTGCCCACGGGACTCTCAATCAGCCCCAGCATTTT.

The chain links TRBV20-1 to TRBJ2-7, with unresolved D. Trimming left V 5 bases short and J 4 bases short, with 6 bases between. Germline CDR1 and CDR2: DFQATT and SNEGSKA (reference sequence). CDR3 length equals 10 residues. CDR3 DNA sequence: TGCAGTGCTGAAGCTTACGAGCAGTACTTC. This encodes CSAEAYEQYF.

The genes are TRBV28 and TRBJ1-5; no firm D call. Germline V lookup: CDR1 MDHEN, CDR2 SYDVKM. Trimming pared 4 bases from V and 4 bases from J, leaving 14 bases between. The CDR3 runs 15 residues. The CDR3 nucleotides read TGTGCCAGCAGTTCTCAGAAGTTATTGAATCAGCCCCAGCATTTT. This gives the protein CASSSQKLLNQPQHF.

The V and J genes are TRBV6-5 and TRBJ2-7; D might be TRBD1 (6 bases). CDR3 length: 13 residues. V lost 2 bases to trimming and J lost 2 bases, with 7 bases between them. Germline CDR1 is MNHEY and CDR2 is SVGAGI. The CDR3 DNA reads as TGTGCCAGCAGTTACGGACAGACCTACGAGCAGTACTTC. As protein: CASSYGQTYEQYF.

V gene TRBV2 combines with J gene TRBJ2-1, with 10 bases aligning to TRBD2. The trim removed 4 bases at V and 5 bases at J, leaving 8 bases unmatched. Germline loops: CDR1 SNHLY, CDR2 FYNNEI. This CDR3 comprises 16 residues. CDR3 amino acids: CASSVNWLAGDNEQFF. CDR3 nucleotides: TGTGCCAGCAGTGTTAATTGGCTAGCGGGGGACAATGAGCAGTTCTTC.

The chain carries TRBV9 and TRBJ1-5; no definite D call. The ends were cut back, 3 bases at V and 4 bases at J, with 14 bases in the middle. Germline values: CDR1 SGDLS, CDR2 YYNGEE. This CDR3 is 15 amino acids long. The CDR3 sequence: CASSAGGVGNQPQHF. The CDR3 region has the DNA TGTGCCAGCAGCGCGGGAGGCGTAGGGAATCAGCCCCAGCATTTT.

CDR3 loop: CASSDAGRTTEAFF. As DNA, the CDR3 is TGTGCCAGCAGTGACGCAGGGAGGACCACTGAAGCTTTCTTT. The chain recombines TRBV2 with TRBJ1-1, with D perhaps matching TRBD1 (5 bases). Trimming took 3 bases from V and 4 from J, leaving 12 bases between them. This CDR3 spans 14 amino acids. CDR1 and CDR2 from the germline V gene are SNHLY and FYNNEI. Full variable domain (missing parts from reference TRBV2 and TRBJ1-1): EPEVTQTPSHQVTQMGQEVILRCVPISNHLYFYWYRQILGQKVEFLVSFYNNEISEKSEIFDDQFSVERPDGSNFTLKIRSTKLEDSAMYFCASSDAGRTTEAFFGQGTRLTVV.

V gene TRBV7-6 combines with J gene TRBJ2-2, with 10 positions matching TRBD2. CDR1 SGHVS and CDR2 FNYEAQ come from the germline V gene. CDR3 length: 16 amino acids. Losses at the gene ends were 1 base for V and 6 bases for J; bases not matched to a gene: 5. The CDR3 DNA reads TGTGCCAGCAGCTTAGAGGGACTAGCGTCATCCGGGGAGCTGTTTTTT. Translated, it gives CASSLEGLASSGELFF.

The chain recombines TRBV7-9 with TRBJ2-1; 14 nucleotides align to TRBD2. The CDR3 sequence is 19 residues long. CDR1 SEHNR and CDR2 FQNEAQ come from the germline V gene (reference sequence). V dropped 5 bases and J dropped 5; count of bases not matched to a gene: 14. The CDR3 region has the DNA TGTGCCAGCAGCAGGGGAAGACTAGCGGGGGGGCTAGAGAACAATGAGCAGTTCTTC. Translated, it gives CASSRGRLAGGLENNEQFF.

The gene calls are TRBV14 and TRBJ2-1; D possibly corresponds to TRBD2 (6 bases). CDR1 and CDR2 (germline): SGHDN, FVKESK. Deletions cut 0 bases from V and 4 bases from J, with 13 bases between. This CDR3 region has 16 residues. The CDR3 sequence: CASSQDLRGRYNEQFF. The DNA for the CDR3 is TGTGCCAGCAGCCAAGATTTACGGGGGAGGTACAATGAGCAGTTCTTC.

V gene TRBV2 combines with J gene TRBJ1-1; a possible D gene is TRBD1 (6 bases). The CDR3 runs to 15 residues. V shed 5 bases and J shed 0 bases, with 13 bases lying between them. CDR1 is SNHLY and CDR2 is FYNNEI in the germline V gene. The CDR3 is CASSQGQTMNTEAFF. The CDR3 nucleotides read TGTGCCAGCAGTCAAGGACAGACAATGAACACTGAAGCTTTCTTT.

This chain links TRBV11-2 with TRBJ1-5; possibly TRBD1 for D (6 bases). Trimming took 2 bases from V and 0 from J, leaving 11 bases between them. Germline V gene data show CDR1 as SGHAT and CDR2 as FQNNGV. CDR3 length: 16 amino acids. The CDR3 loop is CASSLQGSNSNQPQHF. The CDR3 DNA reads TGTGCCAGCAGCTTACAGGGGTCGAATAGCAATCAGCCCCAGCATTTT. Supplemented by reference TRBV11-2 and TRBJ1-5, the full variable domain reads EAGVAQSPRYKIIEKRQSVAFWCNPISGHATLYWYQQILGQGPKLLIQFQNNGVVDDSQLPKDRFSAERLKGVDSTLKIQPAKLEDSAVYLCASSLQGSNSNQPQHFGDGTRLSIL.

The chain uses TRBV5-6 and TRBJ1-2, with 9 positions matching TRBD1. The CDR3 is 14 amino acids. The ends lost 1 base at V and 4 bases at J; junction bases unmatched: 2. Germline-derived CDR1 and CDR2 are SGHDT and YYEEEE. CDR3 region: CASSLKGQGYGYTF. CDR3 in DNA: TGTGCCAGCAGCTTGAAGGGACAGGGCTATGGCTACACCTTC.

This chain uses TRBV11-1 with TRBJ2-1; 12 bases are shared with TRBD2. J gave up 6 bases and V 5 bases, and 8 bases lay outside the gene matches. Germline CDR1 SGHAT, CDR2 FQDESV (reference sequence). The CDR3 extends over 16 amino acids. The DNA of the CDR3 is TGTGCCAGCAGCACCCGTACTAGCGGGGGGCGCAATGAGCAGTTCTTC. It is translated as CASSTRTSGGRNEQFF. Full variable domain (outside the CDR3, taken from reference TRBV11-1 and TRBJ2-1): EAEVAQSPRYKITEKSQAVAFWCDPISGHATLYWYRQILGQGPELLVQFQDESVVDDSQLPKDRFSAERLKGVDSTLKIQPAELGDSAMYLCASSTRTSGGRNEQFFGPGTRLTVL.

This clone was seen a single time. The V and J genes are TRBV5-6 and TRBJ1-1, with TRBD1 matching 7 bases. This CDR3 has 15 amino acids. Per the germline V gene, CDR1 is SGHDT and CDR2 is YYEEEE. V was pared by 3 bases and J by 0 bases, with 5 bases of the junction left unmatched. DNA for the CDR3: TGTGCCAGCAGCTCGGTAGACAGGGTGAACACTGAAGCTTTCTTT. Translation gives CASSSVDRVNTEAFF.